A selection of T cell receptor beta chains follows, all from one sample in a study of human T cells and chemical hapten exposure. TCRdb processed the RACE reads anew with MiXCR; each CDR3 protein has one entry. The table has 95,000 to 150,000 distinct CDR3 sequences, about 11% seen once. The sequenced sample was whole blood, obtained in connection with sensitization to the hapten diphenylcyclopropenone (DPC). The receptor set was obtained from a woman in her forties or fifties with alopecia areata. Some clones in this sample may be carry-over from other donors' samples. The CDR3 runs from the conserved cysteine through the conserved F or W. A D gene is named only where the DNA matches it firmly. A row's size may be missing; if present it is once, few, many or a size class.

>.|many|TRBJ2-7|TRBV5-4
CASSSIPGPSSYEQYF
TGTGCCAGCAGCTCTATCCCGGGACCGAGCTCCTACGAGCAGTACTTC
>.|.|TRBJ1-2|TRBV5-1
CASSPTLDRSYGYTF
TGCGCCAGCAGCCCAACACTAGACAGGAGCTATGGCTACACCTTC
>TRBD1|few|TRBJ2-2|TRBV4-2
CASSPGGGQGRMGELFF
TGTGCCAGCAGCCCTGGCGGGGGACAGGGGAGAATGGGGGAGCTGTTTTTT
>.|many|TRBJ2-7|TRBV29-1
CSVALGSPYEQYF
TGCAGCGTTGCCCTCGGCAGCCCCTACGAGCAGTACTTC
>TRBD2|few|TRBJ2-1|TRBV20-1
CSARISTSGGPYNEQFF
TGCAGTGCTAGAATCTCGACTAGCGGGGGACCTTACAATGAGCAGTTCTTC
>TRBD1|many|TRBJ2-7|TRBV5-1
CASSRVGQVFHEQYF
TGCGCCAGCAGCCGAGTTGGACAGGTTTTCCACGAGCAGTACTTC
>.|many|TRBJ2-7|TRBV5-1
CASSLVVEYEQYF
TGCGCCAGCAGCTTGGTCGTCGAATACGAGCAGTACTTC
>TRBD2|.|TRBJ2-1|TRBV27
CAIAGGTGVFNEQFF
TGTGCCATCGCCGGGGGGACGGGGGTCTTCAATGAGCAGTTCTTC
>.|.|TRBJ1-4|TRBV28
CASRVAPANEKLFF
TGTGCCAGCAGGGTGGCCCCCGCGAACGAAAAACTGTTTTTT
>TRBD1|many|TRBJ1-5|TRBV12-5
CASGSGQTRGHSNQPQHF
TGTGCTAGTGGTTCGGGACAGACGAGAGGGCATAGCAATCAGCCCCAGCATTTT
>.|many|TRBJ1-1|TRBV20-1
CSASFSGNTEAFF
TGCAGTGCGTCTTTTTCTGGGAACACTGAAGCTTTCTTT
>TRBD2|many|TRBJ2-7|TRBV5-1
CASSQAGDEQYF
TGCGCCAGCAGCCAAGCGGGAGACGAGCAGTACTTC
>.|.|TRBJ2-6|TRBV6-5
CASRPAPGPSSGANVLTF
TGTGCCAGCAGACCAGCCCCGGGGCCAAGCTCTGGGGCCAACGTCCTGACTTTC
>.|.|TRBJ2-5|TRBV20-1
CSARDTAVAAQETQYF
TGCAGTGCTAGAGATACAGCGGTAGCGGCCCAAGAGACCCAGTACTTC